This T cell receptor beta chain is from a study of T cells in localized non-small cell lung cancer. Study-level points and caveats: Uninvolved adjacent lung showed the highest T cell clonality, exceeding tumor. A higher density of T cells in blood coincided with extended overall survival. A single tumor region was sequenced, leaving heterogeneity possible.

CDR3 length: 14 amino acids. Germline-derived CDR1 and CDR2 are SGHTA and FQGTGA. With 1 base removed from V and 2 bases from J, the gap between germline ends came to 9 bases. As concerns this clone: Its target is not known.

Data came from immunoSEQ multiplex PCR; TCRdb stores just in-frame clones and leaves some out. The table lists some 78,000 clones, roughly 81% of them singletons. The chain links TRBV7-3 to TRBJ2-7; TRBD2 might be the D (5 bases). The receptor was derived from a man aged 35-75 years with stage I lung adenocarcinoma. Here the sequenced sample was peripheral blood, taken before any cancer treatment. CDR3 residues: CASSLSGPAYEQYF. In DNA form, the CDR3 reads TGTGCCAGCAGCTTAAGCGGGCCCGCCTACGAGCAGTACTTC.